The rows below give T cell receptor beta chains drawn from one sample of a study of blood T cell repertoires in COVID-19. Sequenced by immunoSEQ multiplex PCR; TCRdb stores in-frame clones only, minus some. The data contain about 170,000 clones, less than 85% of them seen just once; the ten biggest clones take up 10% to 13%. The material sequenced was peripheral blood. The receptors derive from a woman aged 80 or over with active or convalescent COVID-19. The CDR3 runs from the conserved cysteine through the conserved F or W. D genes are given only for firm matches. Clone size appears in some rows only: once, few, many, or a class for an expanded clone.

. | TRBJ1-1 | TRBV29-1 | . | TGCAGCGTTCTCGGGAGCGGCCAGCGGAACACTGAAGCTTTCTTT | CSVLGSGQRNTEAFF
TRBD2 | TRBJ2-5 | TRBV5-1 | . | TGCGCCAGCAGCCCGGGACTAGCGGGAGTGATGGAGACCCAGTACTTC | CASSPGLAGVMETQYF
TRBD2 | TRBJ2-3 | TRBV7-2 | . | TGTGCCAGCAGCCTTGGGACTAGCGCAGATACGCAGTATTTT | CASSLGTSADTQYF
TRBD1 | TRBJ1-5 | TRBV19 | . | TGTGCCAGTAGTTCGCCTCCCGGGACAGCCAGCAATCAGCCCCAGCATTTT | CASSSPPGTASNQPQHF
TRBD2 | TRBJ2-7 | TRBV5-1 | . | TGCGCCAGCAGCTTCACCGGGACTAGCGGCACCTACGAGCAGTACTTC | CASSFTGTSGTYEQYF
TRBD2 | TRBJ2-2 | TRBV30 | . | TGTGCCTGGAGTGGACTAGCGGGTCTAGCGAACACCGGGGAGCTGTTTTTT | CAWSGLAGLANTGELFF
TRBD1 | TRBJ2-2 | TRBV9 | once | TGTGCCAGCAGCGTAGCAGGGACAGGGCGCGGGGAGCTGTTTTTT | CASSVAGTGRGELFF
. | TRBJ1-4 | TRBV28 | . | TGTGCCAGCAGCCTAGGGGCCCCTTATGAAAAACTGTTTTTT | CASSLGAPYEKLFF
. | TRBJ1-1 | TRBV5-1 | once | TGCGCCAGCAGCTTGGGGGGCGTTAACACTGAAGCTTTCTTT | CASSLGGVNTEAFF
. | TRBJ1-5 | TRBV6-5 | . | TGTGCCAGCGAACAGGGCCAACGACCCCAGCATTTT | CASEQGQRPQHF
. | TRBJ2-3 | TRBV24-1 | . | TGTGCCACCAGTAAGCGTCTCACAGATACGCAGTATTTT | CATSKRLTDTQYF
. | TRBJ1-4 | TRBV5-1 | few | TGCGCCAGCAGCCGCGGGACGGGGGGTTGGACTAATGAAAAACTGTTTTTT | CASSRGTGGWTNEKLFF
. | TRBJ1-1 | TRBV5-1 | . | TGCGCCAGCAGCTCCTGGTATGCGGGGACTGAAGCTTTCTTT | CASSSWYAGTEAFF
TRBD2 | TRBJ2-7 | TRBV10-3 | few | TGTGCCATCAGAAAGACTAGCGGGATGAACGAGCAGTACTTC | CAIRKTSGMNEQYF
TRBD1 | TRBJ2-2 | TRBV10-1 | . | TGCGCCAGCAGTGAATGGGACAGGGGTAACACCGGGGAGCTGTTTTTT | CASSEWDRGNTGELFF
TRBD2 | TRBJ2-5 | TRBV10-3 | . | TGTGCCATCAGGGGGACTAGCGGGATCCAAGAGACCCAGTACTTC | CAIRGTSGIQETQYF
TRBD2 | TRBJ2-7 | TRBV4-2 | . | TGTGCCAGCAGCCAAGCAAAGCGGGGCTACGAGCAGTACTTC | CASSQAKRGYEQYF
. | TRBJ1-6 | TRBV25-1 | . | TGTGCCAGCAGTGAATCGCGGGGAGATAATTCACCCCTCCACTTT | CASSESRGDNSPLHF
TRBD1 | TRBJ1-2 | TRBV10-2 | once | TGCGCCAGCAGTGAGAGGGGACAGGGGGGCACCTTC | CASSERGQGGTF
. | TRBJ1-3 | TRBV14 | few | TGTGCCAGCAGCCAAGCGCAGGGTGGAAACACCATATATTTT | CASSQAQGGNTIYF
. | TRBJ1-2 | TRBV6-5 | . | TGTGCCAGCACCTTACGAGGTCGAGGCTACACCTTC | CASTLRGRGYTF
TRBD1 | TRBJ1-4 | TRBV9 | . | TGTGCCAGCAGCGACGACAGGGATGAGGGTGAAAAACTGTTTTTT | CASSDDRDEGEKLFF
. | TRBJ2-7 | TRBV5-6 | . | TGTGCCAGCAGCACAGGACGGATCTCCTACGAGCAGTACTTC | CASSTGRISYEQYF
TRBD2 | TRBJ2-7 | TRBV11-2 | . | TGTGCCAGCAGCTCCGGACTAGCGGCTACCTACGAGCAGTACTTC | CASSSGLAATYEQYF
. | TRBJ2-3 | TRBV19 | once | TGTGCCAGTAGTATAGGGGGAGTTGGGGGCACAGATACGCAGTATTTT | CASSIGGVGGTDTQYF
. | TRBJ2-2 | TRBV4-1 | many | TGCGCCAGCAGCCAAGAGAGAGGAACCGGGGAGCTGTTTTTT | CASSQERGTGELFF
. | TRBJ1-1 | TRBV20-1 | . | TGCAGTGCTAGTTCGGGACAGAACACTGAAGCTTTCTTT | CSASSGQNTEAFF
TRBD1 | TRBJ2-2 | TRBV7-3 | . | TGTGCCAGCAGCGCGACGGGGACAGGGACCGGGGAGCTGTTTTTT | CASSATGTGTGELFF
TRBD2 | TRBJ2-1 | TRBV5-4 | . | TGTGCCAGCAGAAAAGGGGCTAGCGGGAGTACTTTCAATGAGCAGTTCTTC | CASRKGASGSTFNEQFF
. | TRBJ1-5 | TRBV2 | . | TGTGCCAGCATCGCGGGGGAACTATATAGCAATCAGCCCCAGCATTTT | CASIAGELYSNQPQHF
. | TRBJ1-4 | TRBV3-1/TRBV3-2 | . | TGTGCCAGCAGCCCTAAGGCAGGGGCCAGAGGGAATGAAAAACTGTTTTTT | CASSPKAGARGNEKLFF
. | TRBJ1-6 | TRBV3-1/TRBV3-2 | . | TGTGCCAGCAGCCAGGGGGGGCTTGGCTCACCCCTCCACTTT | CASSQGGLGSPLHF
TRBD1 | TRBJ1-6 | TRBV28 | . | TGTGCCAGCAGTTTACTCAGGGGGCTTGCAGGGTCACCCCTCCACTTT | CASSLLRGLAGSPLHF
. | TRBJ2-3 | TRBV6-5 | . | TGTGCCAGCAGTTCAACGGGAGAAGATACGCAGTATTTT | CASSSTGEDTQYF
TRBD1 | TRBJ1-2 | TRBV5-1 | . | TGCGCCAGCAGCGAATACCGGGACAGGGGTAAGGGCTACACCTTC | CASSEYRDRGKGYTF
TRBD1 | TRBJ1-2 | TRBV13 | . | TGTGCCAGCAGCTCATCTCCGGGACAGGGTAACTATGGCTACACCTTC | CASSSSPGQGNYGYTF
. | TRBJ1-2 | TRBV3-1/TRBV3-2 | . | TGTGCCAGCAGCCAAGAAGTAAGAGTGATCTATGGCTACACCTTC | CASSQEVRVIYGYTF
. | TRBJ1-3 | TRBV28 | . | TGTGCCAGCAGTACGAGTTCAGGGAATCCTGGAAACACCATATATTTT | CASSTSSGNPGNTIYF
TRBD1 | TRBJ1-6 | TRBV6-5 | . | TGTGCCAGCAGTAAGGACAGGACCTACTATTCACCCCTCCACTTT | CASSKDRTYYSPLHF
TRBD1 | TRBJ1-4 | TRBV7-9 | . | TGTGCCAGCAGCCCACAGGGGATTGGTGAAAAACTGTTTTTT | CASSPQGIGEKLFF
. | TRBJ2-1 | TRBV28 | once | TGTGCCAGCCTCACTATAGAGCATGAGCAGTTCTTC | CASLTIEHEQFF
TRBD1 | TRBJ1-2 | TRBV30 | . | TGTGCCTGGAGCGACAGGGGTCGATACTATGGCTACACCTTC | CAWSDRGRYYGYTF
TRBD1 | TRBJ2-6 | TRBV5-4 | . | TGTGCCAGCAGCTCTCAACAGGGGTTTTCTGGGGCCAACGTCCTGACTTTC | CASSSQQGFSGANVLTF
TRBD1 | TRBJ1-2 | TRBV4-1 | . | TGCGCCAGCAGCGAGGGAACCGGGACAGGCTATGGCTACACCTTC | CASSEGTGTGYGYTF
. | TRBJ2-3 | TRBV28 | . | TGTGCCAGCAGTCCCTTCGACGGGGGCACAGATACGCAGTATTTT | CASSPFDGGTDTQYF